This T cell receptor (beta chain) is drawn from a study of blood T cell repertoires in COVID-19. Libraries were prepared by immunoSEQ multiplex PCR; TCRdb keeps only in-frame clonotypes and omits some of them. The sample shows a few hundred thousand clones, approximately 88% of them seen only once. Participants were aged about 18 to 90 years from about two dozen US areas. Grouping used clinical history reported by participants in a survey and questionnaire. A COVID-19 case had been met by exposed participants during the 2 weeks before study entry. Trimming shortened V by 2 bases and J by 1 base, and 5 bases separated the two germline ends. Germline V CDR1 and CDR2: MNHEY, SVGAGI. The CDR3 is made up of 13 amino acids. In the case of this clone: Other DNA sequences in this specimen translate into the identical CDR3.

The TCR sequence derives from a woman aged 40 to 50 who had been exposed to COVID-19. V usage is TRBV6-5 and J usage is TRBJ1-1; D ambiguous. The sequencing input was PBMCs or T cells enriched from blood (not recorded which). As DNA, the CDR3 is TGTGCCAGCAGTTACGGCGGGAACACTGAAGCTTTCTTT. Protein sequence: CASSYGGNTEAFF.